This TCR beta chain was obtained from a study of T cell responses to AZD1222 COVID-19 vaccine. The table came from immunoSEQ multiplex PCR; TCRdb's copy has only in-frame clones and leaves some out. The table lists 100,000 to 150,000 clones, more than 70% of them singletons. A word on this clone: Its antigen is as yet unknown.

Whole-study findings and limits: Clonal diversity was possibly underestimated; the donors were predominantly white British and more often female. At study baseline, merely five or six AZD1222 recipients were seropositive.

This TCR was sampled from an adult in good health. The starting material was peripheral blood, obtained on day 0 of AZD1222 vaccination.

CDR3 nucleotide sequence: TGTGCCTGGAGTGGGGGGGCGAACACCGGGGAGCTGTTTTTT. Protein: CAWSGGANTGELFF. J is TRBJ2-2 and V is TRBV30; TRBD2 is a possible D gene (6 bases). This CDR3 spans 14 amino acids. Trimming took off 1 base at V and 0 bases at J, with 6 bases between the two ends. CDR1 is GTSNPN and CDR2 is SVGIG in the germline V gene (reference sequence). The complete variable domain, with remaining parts taken from reference TRBV30 and TRBJ2-2, reads SQTIHQWPATLVQPVGSPLSLECTVEGTSNPNLYWYRQAAGRGLQLLFYSVGIGQISSEVPQNLSASRPQDRQFILSSKKLLLSDSGFYLCAWSGGANTGELFFGEGSRLTVL.